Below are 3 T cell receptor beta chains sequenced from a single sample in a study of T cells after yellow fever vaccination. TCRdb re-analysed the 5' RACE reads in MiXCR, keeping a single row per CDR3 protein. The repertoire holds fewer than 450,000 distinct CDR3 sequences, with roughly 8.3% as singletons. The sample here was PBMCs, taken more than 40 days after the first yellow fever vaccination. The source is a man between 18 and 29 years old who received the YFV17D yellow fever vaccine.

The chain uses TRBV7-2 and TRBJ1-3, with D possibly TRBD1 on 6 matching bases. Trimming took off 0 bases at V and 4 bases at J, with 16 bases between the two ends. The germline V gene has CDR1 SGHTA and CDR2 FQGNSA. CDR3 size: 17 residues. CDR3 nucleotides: TGTGCCAGCAGCTTAGCTCGGACAGTAGGTTCGGGAAACACCATATATTTT. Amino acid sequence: CASSLARTVGSGNTIYF.

CDR3 sequence: CSVSTDLYGYTF. The CDR3 nucleotides are TGCAGCGTTTCGACTGACCTATATGGCTACACCTTC. The chain has TRBV29-1 and TRBJ1-2; no definite D call. CDR1 SQVTM and CDR2 ANQGSEA come from the germline V gene. The CDR3 is 12 amino acids. V lost 5 bases, J lost 5 bases, and 12 bases lay in between.

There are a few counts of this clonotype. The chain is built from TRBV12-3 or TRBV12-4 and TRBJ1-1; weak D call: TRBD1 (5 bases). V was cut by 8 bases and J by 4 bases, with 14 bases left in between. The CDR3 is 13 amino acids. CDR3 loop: CASETGLGTEAFF. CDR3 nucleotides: TGTGCCAGCGAAACGGGGCTGGGCACTGAAGCTTTCTTT.